Following are 27 T cell receptor beta chains from one sample sequenced in a study of metastatic and nonmetastatic thyroid tumors. From the PCR reads, TCRdb re-called clones with MiXCR. The table includes 25,000 to 35,000 clones, less than 30% detected once. All patients were treatment-naive before thyroid surgery. Sequenced material: blood. The receptors were sampled from a female donor with papillary thyroid cancer or a benign thyroid nodule (not recorded which). Some clones in this sample may be carry-over from other donors' samples.

The chain uses TRBV2 and TRBJ2-3, with TRBD1 identical over 9 bases. The CDR3 has 15 amino acids. Germline CDR1 reads SNHLY; CDR2 reads FYNNEI. With V trimmed by 4 bases and J by 4 bases, 6 bases remained unmatched. CDR3 DNA: TGTGCCAGCAGTGCCGGGACAGGGAGACCAGATACGCAGTATTTT. It encodes CASSAGTGRPDTQYF.

V gene TRBV5-1 combines with J gene TRBJ2-6; perhaps D is TRBD1 or TRBD2 (7 bases each). There are 16 residues in the CDR3. Germline values: CDR1 SGHRS, CDR2 YFSETQ. V lost 3 bases and J 6 bases, leaving 16 bases between the germline ends. CDR3 sequence (DNA): TGCGCCAGCAGCTCAGGGGGGGATTTGGTGGCCAACGTCCTGACTTTC. It is translated as CASSSGGDLVANVLTF.

This clone was seen a few times. The rearrangement uses TRBV6-2 or TRBV6-3 and TRBJ2-7; D possibly corresponds to TRBD1 (6 bases). Germline CDR1 is MNHEY and CDR2 is SVGEGT. Deletions cut 6 bases from V and 6 bases from J, with 15 bases between. The CDR3 is 13 residues long. The DNA for the CDR3 is TGTGCCAGCAGGCGACACCAGGGGTTCGAGCAGTACTTC. This sequence encodes CASRRHQGFEQYF.

This clone was seen more than once but under ten times. This chain connects TRBV2 to TRBJ1-1; no clear D gene. V was pared by 4 bases and J by 7 bases, with 10 bases between. CDR3 length: 12 amino acids. CDR1 is SNHLY and CDR2 is FYNNEI in the germline V gene. CDR3 protein: CASSVSPLEAFF. CDR3 nucleotides: TGTGCCAGCAGTGTCTCTCCCCTTGAAGCTTTCTTT.

V and J are TRBV6-2 or TRBV6-3 and TRBJ2-7, with D hard to call. The germline V gene has CDR1 MNHEY and CDR2 SVGEGT. Trimming pared 0 bases from V and 1 base from J, leaving 10 bases between. The length of the CDR3 is 15 residues. The CDR3: CASSYSSGLSYEQYF. The CDR3 DNA reads TGTGCCAGCAGTTACTCGAGTGGTCTTTCCTACGAGCAGTACTTC.

This clone has at least ten counts. The V and J genes are TRBV30 and TRBJ2-4; D is perhaps TRBD1 (5 bases). Germline lookup yields CDR1 GTSNPN and CDR2 SVGIG (reference sequence). This CDR3 has 12 amino acids. With 3 bases removed from V and 8 bases from J, the gap between germline ends came to 11 bases. The CDR3 DNA follows: TGTGCCTGGAGCCGTGGGGCGGACATTCAGTACTTC. Translating it yields CAWSRGADIQYF. Filled out from reference TRBV30 and TRBJ2-4, the complete variable domain reads SQTIHQWPATLVQPVGSPLSLECTVEGTSNPNLYWYRQAAGRGLQLLFYSVGIGQISSEVPQNLSASRPQDRQFILSSKKLLLSDSGFYLCAWSRGADIQYFGAGTRLSVL.

The V and J genes are TRBV12-3 or TRBV12-4 and TRBJ2-2; D is unresolved. CDR3 length equals 14 residues. V lost 3 bases, J lost 7 bases, and 12 bases lay in between. The chain's CDR3 is CASSFPTGNGELFF. DNA for the CDR3: TGTGCCAGCAGTTTTCCGACGGGCAACGGGGAGCTGTTTTTT.

This clone was seen a handful of times. The rearrangement uses TRBV11-3 and TRBJ2-6; D is undetermined. The CDR3 has 14 residues. Trimming removed 5 bases from V and 3 bases from J, with 8 bases in between. Germline CDR1 and CDR2: SGHNT and YENEEA. The CDR3 DNA sequence: TGTGCCAGCAGCGCCAGGAGTGGGGCCAACGTCCTGACTTTC. It specifies CASSARSGANVLTF.

This clone was detected many times. V gene TRBV9 combines with J gene TRBJ2-1; 7 bases line up with TRBD2. Germline CDR1 reads SGDLS; CDR2 reads YYNGEE. This CDR3 is 14 amino acids long. Trimming cost V 4 bases and J 9 bases; bases outside gene matches: 10. The CDR3 DNA sequence: TGTGCCAGCAGCCCTGGCGGGAGAATCGGTGAGCAGTTCTTC. It codes for CASSPGGRIGEQFF.

This clone was seen repeatedly, ten times or more. J is TRBJ1-3 and V is TRBV5-6; TRBD1 matches at 9 bases. Trimming cost V 3 bases and J 4 bases; bases outside gene matches: 8. The CDR3 covers 16 residues. Germline CDR1 is SGHDT and CDR2 is YYEEEE. The CDR3, as DNA: TGTGCCAGCAGCTCCCCGGGACAGGGTACGGGAAACACCATATATTTT. Residues: CASSSPGQGTGNTIYF.

This chain links TRBV6-1 with TRBJ1-2; D possibly corresponds to TRBD1 (6 bases). The CDR3 is 13 amino acids. Germline lookup yields CDR1 MNHNS and CDR2 SASEGT. V was cut by 2 bases and J by 8 bases, with 12 bases left in between. CDR3 DNA: TGTGCCAGCAGTGAAACGGACAGAGGAGGCTACACCTTC. Its protein product is CASSETDRGGYTF.

This clone was found many times. The chain combines TRBV10-2 with TRBJ2-1; TRBD2 might be the D (5 bases). Germline V gene data show CDR1 as WSHSY and CDR2 as SAAADI. The CDR3 is 14 residues long. Trimming shortened V by 2 bases and J by 8 bases, and 13 bases separated the two germline ends. The CDR3: CASSEHGVADEQFF. CDR3 bases: TGCGCCAGCAGTGAGCACGGGGTGGCCGATGAGCAGTTCTTC.

J is TRBJ1-2 and V is TRBV5-1; 8 nucleotides line up with TRBD1. CDR1 SGHRS and CDR2 YFSETQ come from the germline V gene. This CDR3 has 14 amino acids. V lost 3 bases, J lost 4 bases, and 5 bases stayed unmatched. The CDR3 here is CASSSTGAGYGYTF. The CDR3 nucleotides are TGCGCCAGCAGCTCGACAGGGGCCGGCTATGGCTACACCTTC.

The J gene is TRBJ2-6, the V gene TRBV5-1, with unresolved D. The CDR3 is made up of 16 amino acids. Germline CDR1 and CDR2: SGHRS and YFSETQ. With 0 bases removed from V and 0 bases from J, the gap between germline ends came to 7 bases. This CDR3 is CASSLGDTSGANVLTF. The CDR3, as DNA: TGCGCCAGCAGCTTGGGTGACACCTCTGGGGCCAACGTCCTGACTTTC.

The chain employs TRBV6-2 or TRBV6-3 and TRBJ2-7; 9 positions agree with TRBD2. Looked up from germline, CDR1 is MNHEY and CDR2 is SVGEGT. There are 13 residues in the CDR3. V shed 6 bases and J 6 bases; nucleotides not matched to a gene: 6. The CDR3 is CASSRLAAAEQYF. The CDR3 DNA follows: TGTGCCAGCAGCCGACTAGCGGCGGCCGAGCAGTACTTC.

The chain joins TRBV5-1 to TRBJ2-7; TRBD2 might be the D (5 bases). Germline V CDR1 and CDR2: SGHRS, YFSETQ. The CDR3 sequence is 18 residues long. Trimming pared 3 bases from V and 2 bases from J, leaving 24 bases between. CDR3 protein: CASSSTFFPGGSAYEQYF. The CDR3, as DNA: TGCGCCAGCAGCTCAACCTTTTTTCCGGGCGGGTCTGCCTACGAGCAGTACTTC.

This clone has a count of ten or more. The V call is TRBV2, the J call TRBJ1-5, with D unresolved. Per the germline V gene, CDR1 is SNHLY and CDR2 is FYNNEI. V lost 2 bases and J lost 5, with 13 bases in between. The CDR3 extends over 15 amino acids. CDR3 amino acids: CASSEQVSGDQPQHF. The CDR3 DNA sequence: TGTGCCAGCAGTGAACAGGTTTCGGGCGATCAGCCCCAGCATTTT.

This clone was observed a handful of times. The chain has TRBV28 and TRBJ1-2; unclear D gene. Germline values: CDR1 MDHEN, CDR2 SYDVKM. This CDR3 is built from 13 residues. Between the trimmed V and J ends, which lost 5 bases and 0 bases, there was a span of 7 bases. The CDR3 loop is CASSLMTNYGYTF. CDR3 in DNA: TGTGCCAGCAGTCTCATGACTAACTATGGCTACACCTTC.

By frequency in the sample, this clone is medium-sized. The rearrangement joins TRBV7-2 to TRBJ2-7; 9 positions match TRBD1. Trimming cost V 10 bases and J 4 bases; bases outside gene matches: 8. The CDR3 has 13 residues. In germline, CDR1 is SGHTA, CDR2 FQGNSA. The DNA of the CDR3 is TGTGCCACCCGGGGGACAGGGAGGTACGAGCAGTACTTC. Its translation: CATRGTGRYEQYF.

The V gene is TRBV5-1, the J gene TRBJ1-5, with unresolved D. Germline lookup yields CDR1 SGHRS and CDR2 YFSETQ. V was clipped by 1 base and J by 0 bases, with 11 bases between them. The CDR3 is 16 amino acids. This CDR3 is CASSLYSQNSNQPQHF. In DNA form, the CDR3 reads TGCGCCAGCAGCTTGTATTCGCAGAATAGCAATCAGCCCCAGCATTTT.

This CDR3 reads CASSLSGSGYEQYF. The CDR3 DNA sequence: TGTGCCAGCAGCTTGAGCGGGAGTGGGTACGAGCAGTACTTC. The V call is TRBV7-2, the J call TRBJ2-7; 8 bases are shared with TRBD2. V trimming: 3 bases; J trimming: 4 bases; junction bases outside the gene matches: 5. CDR3 length: 14 amino acids. Germline V gene lookup returns CDR1 SGHTA and CDR2 FQGNSA.

The table lists this clone with many counts. This rearrangement joins TRBV4-3 to TRBJ1-2; D gene uncertain. Germline V gene data show CDR1 as LGHNA and CDR2 as YSLEER. The CDR3 is 10 residues long. Trimming cost V 3 bases and J 4 bases, with 0 bases left between them. The CDR3 DNA follows: TGCGCCAGCAGCCACTATGGCTACACCTTC. Protein: CASSHYGYTF.

This clone is judged medium-sized. This chain links TRBV6-1 with TRBJ2-1, with 8 positions matching TRBD2. This CDR3 contains 16 residues. Germline V gene sequence: CDR1 MNHNS, CDR2 SASEGT. J lost 8 bases, V lost 4 bases, and 13 bases had no gene match. In nucleotides, the CDR3 is TGTGCCAGCAGTGCCGTTTCGAGCGGGAGCTTCTATGAGCAGTTCTTC. Protein sequence: CASSAVSSGSFYEQFF.

Only a few counts were recorded for this clone. J is TRBJ2-7 and V is TRBV6-9, with 7 bases lining up with TRBD1. Trimming took 2 bases from V and 7 from J; bases not matched to a gene: 11. The length of the CDR3 is 15 residues. Germline loops: CDR1 MNHGY, CDR2 SVAAGI. The CDR3 reads CASSYDRAGGFEQYF. CDR3 nucleotide sequence: TGTGCCAGCAGTTATGACAGGGCTGGCGGATTTGAGCAGTACTTC.

V and J are TRBV4-3 and TRBJ2-2, with D tentatively TRBD2 (5 bases). This CDR3 comprises 13 residues. Trimming shortened V by 4 bases and J by 5 bases, and 8 bases separated the two germline ends. Germline CDR1 is LGHNA and CDR2 is YSLEER. The CDR3 bases are TGCGCCAGCAGCCCCGGGGTAACCGGGGAGCTGTTTTTT. Amino acid sequence: CASSPGVTGELFF.

This clone has only a few counts. The chain is built from TRBV20-1 and TRBJ1-2, with TRBD1 matching over 9 bases. The germline V gene has CDR1 DFQATT and CDR2 SNEGSKA (reference sequence). This CDR3 has 13 residues. J was trimmed by 5 bases and V by 2 bases; bases with no gene match: 3. This chain's CDR3 is CSARRDREYGYTF. CDR3 sequence (DNA): TGCAGTGCTAGAAGGGACAGGGAGTATGGCTACACCTTC.

This sequence joins TRBV6-1 and TRBJ2-7; D is tentatively TRBD1 or TRBD2 (7 bases each). This CDR3 has 13 residues. Deletions cut 6 bases from V and 1 base from J, with 10 bases between. The germline V gene has CDR1 MNHNS and CDR2 SASEGT. The CDR3: CASSRGGSYEQYV. CDR3 sequence (DNA): TGTGCCAGCAGCAGGGGGGGATCCTACGAGCAGTACGTC.